This TCR beta chain was documented in a study of glioma-infiltrating T cells after dendritic cell vaccination. Study details: Dendritic cell vaccination trial patients had either newly diagnosed or recurrent glioblastoma. The vaccine used monocyte-derived dendritic cells pulsed overnight with autologous tumor lysate. Study conclusions and caveats: Complete blood and tumor specimen sets were limited to few patients.

The table lists this clone with a few counts. Its antigen is not known. PBMC were collected before vaccination, two weeks after the third vaccination, and at progression. Libraries were prepared by immunoSEQ multiplex PCR; TCRdb keeps only in-frame clonotypes and omits some of them. The sample carries roughly 100,000 clones, 81% recorded once. Sequenced material: blood, taken before dendritic cell vaccination. This sequence was found in a human donor with glioblastoma.

In DNA, the CDR3 is TGTGCCAGTAGTATATTCGGACAGGAGAATGAAGCTTTCTTT. This gives the protein CASSIFGQENEAFF. The gene calls are TRBV19 and TRBJ1-1; 7 bases fit TRBD1. The CDR3 runs 14 residues. The germline CDR1 and CDR2 sequences are LNHDA and SQIVND (reference sequence). V shed 2 bases and J 7 bases; nucleotides not matched to a gene: 7.